This passage covers 11 T cell receptor beta chains from one sample sequenced in a study of cytomegalovirus exposure and HLA in healthy donors. PCR was performed using 60 Vbeta and 13 Jbeta primers. The data were produced by immunoSEQ multiplex PCR, yet TCRdb's version contains in-frame clones alone and is incomplete. The table includes fewer than 200,000 clones, less than 80% detected once. Sequenced sample: PBMCs. The receptors shown here come from a middle-aged man in good health and CMV-seronegative.

Concerning this clone: The junction differs from germline at one of its ends, possibly a read error. The chain is built from TRBV28 and TRBJ2-5; 7 bases align to TRBD2. The CDR3 runs to 13 residues. The germline gives CDR1 MDHEN, CDR2 SYDVKM. CDR3 in DNA: TGTGCCAGCAGTTCCCTTTCCCGACTAGCCAAGGACTTC. It encodes CASSSLSRLAKDF.

V usage is TRBV11-2 and J usage is TRBJ1-5, with 7 bases that match TRBD1. The CDR3 runs to 15 residues. Trimming took 1 base from V and 4 from J; bases not matched to a gene: 4. CDR1 and CDR2 (germline): SGHAT, FQNNGV. The CDR3 region is CASSLAAGGNQPQHF. The CDR3 bases are TGTGCCAGCAGCTTAGCTGCAGGGGGTAATCAGCCCCAGCATTTT.

The chain couples TRBV2 to TRBJ1-5, with D possibly matching TRBD1 (6 bases). V lost 9 bases and J lost 0, with 12 bases in between. Per the germline V gene, CDR1 is SNHLY and CDR2 is FYNNEI. The CDR3 runs 14 residues. This chain's CDR3 is CASSGENSNQPQHF. The CDR3 region has the DNA TGTGCCAGTTCAGGGGAAAATAGCAATCAGCCCCAGCATTTT.

The chain links TRBV5-1 to TRBJ2-1; unclear D gene. Trimming pared 4 bases from V and 6 bases from J, leaving 20 bases between. In germline, CDR1 is SGHRS, CDR2 YFSETQ. The CDR3 is made up of 16 amino acids. The CDR3 spells CASSGTPDSSSNEQFF. CDR3 coding DNA: TGCGCCAGCAGCGGAACTCCAGACTCCTCGAGCAATGAGCAGTTCTTC. The variable domain in full, completed from reference TRBV5-1 and TRBJ2-1, reads KAGVTQTPRYLIKTRGQQVTLSCSPISGHRSVSWYQQTPGQGLQFLFEYFSETQRNKGNFPGRFSGRQFSNSRSEMNVSTLELGDSALYLCASSGTPDSSSNEQFFGPGTRLTVL.

This chain joins TRBV6-4 and TRBJ2-3, with 13 bases lining up with TRBD2. The J segment lost 1 base and the V segment lost 6 bases, leaving 1 base of the junction unmatched. CDR3 length: 15 amino acids. Germline V CDR1 and CDR2: MRHNA, SNTAGT. In nucleotides, the CDR3 is TGTGCCAGCAGGGGACTAGCGGGATGCACAGATACGCAGTATTTT. It codes for CASRGLAGCTDTQYF.

The chain recombines TRBV5-4 with TRBJ2-7; the match to TRBD2 covers 13 bases. CDR1 is SGHNT and CDR2 is YYREEE in the germline V gene (reference sequence). CDR3 size: 15 residues. V gave up 0 bases and J gave up 10 bases; unmatched junction bases: 7. The CDR3 DNA sequence: TGTGCCAGCAGCTTGGAAGGGTGGACTAGCGGGAGTCAGTACTTC. This translates into CASSLEGWTSGSQYF.

With regard to this clone: At the DNA level, this CDR3 is encoded by other sequences in the same sample as well. The chain recombines TRBV28 with TRBJ2-7; tentatively, D is TRBD1 (5 bases). V lost 4 bases, J lost 1 base, and 11 bases lay in between. CDR3 size: 14 residues. Germline V lookup: CDR1 MDHEN, CDR2 SYDVKM. The CDR3 here is CASSSPGQSYEQYF. The CDR3 bases are TGTGCCAGCAGTTCCCCAGGACAATCCTACGAGCAGTACTTC.

This chain joins TRBV5-1 and TRBJ2-5; 10 nucleotides align to TRBD2. The CDR3 has 17 amino acids. V lost 2 bases to trimming and J lost 5 bases; unmatched junction nucleotides: 12. From germline, CDR1 is SGHRS and CDR2 YFSETQ. The CDR3 nucleotides read TGCGCCAGCAGCTTAACTAGCGGGAATTCGGGGGCGGAGACCCAGTACTTC. Protein: CASSLTSGNSGAETQYF.

The V gene is TRBV28, the J gene TRBJ1-5, with TRBD1 identical over 7 bases. The germline V gene has CDR1 MDHEN and CDR2 SYDVKM. V lost 0 bases and J lost 4; bases outside the gene matches: 6. The CDR3 loop spans 16 amino acids. The CDR3, as DNA: TGTGCCAGCAGTTTATGGACAGGGTCGGGTAATCAGCCCCAGCATTTT. Translation gives CASSLWTGSGNQPQHF. Full variable domain (missing parts from reference TRBV28 and TRBJ1-5): DVKVTQSSRYLVKRTGEKVFLECVQDMDHENMFWYRQDPGLGLRLIYFSYDVKMKEKGDIPEGYSVSREKKERFSLILESASTNQTSMYLCASSLWTGSGNQPQHFGDGTRLSIL.

This chain uses TRBV19 with TRBJ1-5, with a tentative D call TRBD1 (5 bases). The V end was cut by 4 bases, the J end by 4 bases, with 17 bases between. Germline V gene sequence: CDR1 LNHDA, CDR2 SQIVND (reference sequence). The length of the CDR3 is 16 residues. The CDR3 DNA reads TGTGCCAGTAGTACCTACGACCGGGGGGTGAATCAGCCCCAGCATTTT. It yields the protein CASSTYDRGVNQPQHF.

The chain is built from TRBV25-1 and TRBJ2-5; perhaps TRBD2 as D (7 bases). This CDR3 has 15 amino acids. Germline lookup yields CDR1 MGHDK and CDR2 SYGVNS. Trimming cost V 5 bases and J 2 bases, with 15 bases left between them. CDR3 nucleotides: TGTGCCAGCAGTCCGAGGGGGGGCCCGCAAGAGACCCAGTACTTC. This encodes CASSPRGGPQETQYF.